A few counts support the clone carrying this TCR beta chain. The target antigen is unknown. The CDR3 covers 12 residues. V was cut by 2 bases and J by 12 bases, with 11 bases left in between. During its preparation, the TCRbeta library received unique molecular identifiers. Via MiXCR, TCRdb re-called the PCR reads, giving one row per CDR3 protein. The sample has roughly 200,000 distinct CDR3 sequences, 7.5% to 9.5% seen once; the top ten hold 35% to 45%. This entry belongs to a study of T-cell reconstitution after alpha-beta-depleted transplantation in children. The study's findings and limits: By one year post-transplant, T-cell counts and diversity largely arose from T cells that were newly produced. There were some patients whose high TCRbeta diversity at day 60 came from surviving recipient T cells and thymic progenitors.

This material consisted of PBMCs, mostly from graft donor cells, taken 360 days after TCRalphabeta/CD19-depleted stem cell transplant. The TCR comes from a male patient aged 2-9 years who had a stem cell transplant for acute myeloid leukemia, so the T cells may come from the graft donor. The chain uses TRBV12-3 or TRBV12-4 and TRBJ2-1; possible D gene TRBD1, 5 bases. The CDR3 is CASSLRGPWQFF. CDR3 sequence (DNA): TGTGCCAGCAGTTTAAGGGGCCCCTGGCAGTTCTTC.